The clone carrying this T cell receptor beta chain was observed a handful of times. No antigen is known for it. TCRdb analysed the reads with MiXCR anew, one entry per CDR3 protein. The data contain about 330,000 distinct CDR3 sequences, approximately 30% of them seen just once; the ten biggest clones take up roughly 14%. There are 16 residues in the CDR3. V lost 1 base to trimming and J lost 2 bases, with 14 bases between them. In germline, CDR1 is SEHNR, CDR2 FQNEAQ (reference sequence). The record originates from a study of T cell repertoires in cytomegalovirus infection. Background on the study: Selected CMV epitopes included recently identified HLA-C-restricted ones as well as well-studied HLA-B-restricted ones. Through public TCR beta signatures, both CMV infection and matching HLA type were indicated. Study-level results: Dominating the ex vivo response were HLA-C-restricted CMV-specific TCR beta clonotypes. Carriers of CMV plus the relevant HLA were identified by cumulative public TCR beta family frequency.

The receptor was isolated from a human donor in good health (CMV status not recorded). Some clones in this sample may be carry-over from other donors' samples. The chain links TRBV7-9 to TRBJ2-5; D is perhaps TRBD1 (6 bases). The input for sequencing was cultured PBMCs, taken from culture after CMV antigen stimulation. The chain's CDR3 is CASSLVRRGPQETQYF. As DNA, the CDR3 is TGTGCCAGCAGCTTAGTGCGCAGGGGACCTCAAGAGACCCAGTACTTC. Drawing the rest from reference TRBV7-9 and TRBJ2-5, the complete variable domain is DTGVSQNPRHKITKRGQNVTFRCDPISEHNRLYWYRQTLGQGPEFLTYFQNEAQLEKSRLLSDRFSAERPKGSFSTLEIQRTEQGDSAMYLCASSLVRRGPQETQYFGPGTRLLVL.